A selection of T cell receptor beta chains follows, all from one sample in a study of regulatory T cells in long-lasting Graves disease. Each CDR3 protein gets one entry after TCRdb re-called the multiplex PCR reads with MiXCR. The sample carries 400,000 or so distinct CDR3 sequences, more than 20% recorded once. The sequencing used peripheral blood mononuclear cells (PBMCs), collected when the disease was refractory, from a patient treated with antithyroid drugs. The source of these receptors is a female donor with Graves disease. Both conserved end residues are part of each CDR3. A D gene is named only where the DNA matches it firmly. Rows may omit the clone size; those that give it use once, few, many or a size class.

D,V,size,J,CDR3,DNA
TRBD2,TRBV20-1,.,TRBJ2-3,CSARDGGEVFSTDTQYF,TGCAGTGCTAGAGATGGGGGGGAGGTCTTTAGCACAGATACGCAGTATTTT
.,TRBV20-1,.,TRBJ1-6,CSASLQGRGSPLHF,TGCAGTGCTAGCCTACAGGGTAGGGGGTCACCCCTCCACTTT
TRBD2,TRBV20-1,few,TRBJ2-3,CSARAGLAGGGTSTDTQYF,TGCAGTGCTAGAGCGGGACTAGCGGGAGGGGGTACTAGCACAGATACGCAGTATTTT
TRBD2,TRBV19,.,TRBJ2-7,CASSILAGSNVEQYF,TGTGCCAGTAGTATTCTAGCGGGATCGAATGTCGAGCAGTACTTC
TRBD1,TRBV10-3,few,TRBJ1-1,CAISGQGKLTEAFF,TGTGCCATCTCCGGACAGGGTAAATTAACTGAAGCTTTCTTT
.,TRBV12-3/TRBV12-4,many,TRBJ1-2,CASSPAGDGYTF,TGTGCCAGCAGTCCCGCAGGGGATGGCTACACCTTC
.,TRBV18,.,TRBJ1-2,CASSPVEVNYGYTF,TGTGCCAGCTCACCGGTGGAGGTCAACTATGGCTACACCTTC
TRBD1,TRBV15,many,TRBJ2-7,CATSRDRRGTGEAEQYF,TGTGCCACCAGCAGAGATCGTAGGGGGACAGGGGAAGCCGAGCAGTACTTC
.,TRBV11-2,many,TRBJ1-1,CASILSPVLGRNTEAFF,TGTGCCAGCATCTTGTCTCCCGTATTGGGGAGGAACACTGAAGCTTTCTTT
.,TRBV18,many,TRBJ1-1,CASSPGQNTEAFF,TGTGCCAGCAGCCCCGGACAGAACACTGAAGCTTTCTTT
.,TRBV27,many,TRBJ1-2,CASSLVGDGLGYTF,TGTGCCAGCAGTTTAGTCGGGGACGGCTTGGGCTACACCTTC
.,TRBV4-3,.,TRBJ2-2,CASSQALKASPNTGELFF,TGCGCCAGCAGCCAAGCGTTAAAGGCCAGTCCGAACACCGGGGAGCTGTTTTTT
.,TRBV18,.,TRBJ1-1,CASSPPTVSNTEAFF,TGTGCCAGCTCACCTCCGACAGTTTCGAACACTGAAGCTTTCTTT